The 10 T cell receptor beta chains presented below share a single source sample, sequenced in a study of blood T cell repertoires in COVID-19. The method was immunoSEQ multiplex PCR; TCRdb's version includes in-frame clones alone and lacks a portion of them. The table lists roughly 260,000 clones, approximately 86% of them singletons. Source material: peripheral blood. Receptor source: a man aged 40-50 years who had recovered from COVID-19.

The chain links TRBV7-2 to TRBJ2-1, with D perhaps TRBD2 (6 bases). Trimming removed 3 bases from V and 5 bases from J, with 11 bases in between. The CDR3 contains 14 residues. Germline CDR1 SGHTA, CDR2 FQGNSA. This CDR3 reads CASSFTSWDNEQFF. The CDR3 DNA sequence: TGTGCCAGCAGCTTCACTAGCTGGGACAATGAGCAGTTCTTC.

The chain employs TRBV7-2 and TRBJ2-3, with D perhaps matching TRBD1 (5 bases). Trimming took 1 base from V and 4 from J, leaving 9 bases between them. The CDR3 is 14 amino acids. Germline loops: CDR1 SGHTA, CDR2 FQGNSA. This CDR3 reads CASSLEGQADTQYF. CDR3 nucleotide sequence: TGTGCCAGCAGCTTAGAGGGGCAGGCAGATACGCAGTATTTT.

The J gene is TRBJ1-2, the V gene TRBV13; D is perhaps TRBD1 (6 bases). Per the germline V gene, CDR1 is PRHDT and CDR2 is FYEKMQ (reference sequence). V was cut by 5 bases and J by 2 bases, with 15 bases left in between. CDR3 length: 15 amino acids. The CDR3 loop is CASSPGQTANYGYTF. For the CDR3, the DNA is TGTGCCAGCAGCCCCGGACAGACTGCAAACTATGGCTACACCTTC.

The V call is TRBV6-6, the J call TRBJ2-1; tentative D call: TRBD1 (6 bases). The CDR3 sequence is 14 residues long. CDR1 is MNHNY and CDR2 is SVGAGI in the germline V gene (reference sequence). V gave up 0 bases and J gave up 3 bases, with 6 bases separating them. CDR3 loop: CASSYSGGYNEQFF. The CDR3 nucleotides read TGTGCCAGCAGTTACTCAGGGGGCTACAATGAGCAGTTCTTC.

This clone came up once. This rearrangement joins TRBV5-1 to TRBJ2-1, with 9 bases identical to TRBD2. V lost 6 bases to trimming and J lost 0 bases; unmatched junction nucleotides: 4. This CDR3 is built from 15 residues. Germline values: CDR1 SGHRS, CDR2 YFSETQ. In DNA, the CDR3 is TGCGCCAGCACCCCTAGCGGGAACTCCTACAATGAGCAGTTCTTC. Amino acids: CASTPSGNSYNEQFF.

The CDR3 region is CASGRGLAEAFF. In nucleotides, the CDR3 is TGTGCCAGCGGCCGGGGGCTCGCTGAAGCTTTCTTT. The chain joins TRBV6-2 or TRBV6-3 to TRBJ1-1, with D possibly being TRBD1 (6 bases). Trimming took 8 bases from V and 6 from J, leaving 13 bases between them. Germline V CDR1 and CDR2: MNHEY, SVGEGT. The CDR3 loop spans 12 amino acids.

The chain couples TRBV6-5 to TRBJ2-7; TRBD1 is a possible D gene (5 bases). The CDR3 is 12 amino acids. The germline gives CDR1 MNHEY, CDR2 SVGAGI. V gave up 2 bases and J gave up 4 bases, with 6 bases separating them. The CDR3 DNA follows: TGTGCCAGCAGTTACGCAGGGTACGAGCAGTACTTC. Residues: CASSYAGYEQYF.

With respect to this clone: The same CDR3 arises from other DNA sequences in this sample as well. V usage is TRBV5-1 and J usage is TRBJ1-1, with 7 positions matching TRBD1. Losses at the gene ends were 0 bases for V and 3 bases for J; bases not matched to a gene: 2. The CDR3 consists of 14 residues. Germline loops: CDR1 SGHRS, CDR2 YFSETQ. Written as DNA, the CDR3 is TGCGCCAGCAGCTTGGGCACAGGGGACACTGAAGCTTTCTTT. This translates into CASSLGTGDTEAFF. The variable domain in full, with the rest retrieved from reference TRBV5-1 and TRBJ1-1, is KAGVTQTPRYLIKTRGQQVTLSCSPISGHRSVSWYQQTPGQGLQFLFEYFSETQRNKGNFPGRFSGRQFSNSRSEMNVSTLELGDSALYLCASSLGTGDTEAFFGQGTRLTVV.

This chain joins TRBV5-6 and TRBJ1-3; D ambiguous. Trimming cost V 2 bases and J 3 bases, with 9 bases left between them. This CDR3 region has 14 residues. Germline V gene lookup returns CDR1 SGHDT and CDR2 YYEEEE. CDR3 sequence (DNA): TGTGCCAGCAGCTTTTCAGGTGGTGGAAACACCATATATTTT. It codes for CASSFSGGGNTIYF.

The V and J genes are TRBV5-5 and TRBJ2-3, with D uncertain. Germline values: CDR1 SGHKS, CDR2 YYEKEE (reference sequence). This CDR3 region has 15 residues. Trimming took off 1 base at V and 3 bases at J, with 12 bases between the two ends. DNA for the CDR3: TGTGCCAGCAGCTTGTCTCGTCTAGGTACAGATACGCAGTATTTT. It codes for CASSLSRLGTDTQYF. Complete variable domain (other parts from reference TRBV5-5 and TRBJ2-3): DAGVTQSPTHLIKTRGQQVTLRCSPISGHKSVSWYQQVLGQGPQFIFQYYEKEERGRGNFPDRFSARQFPNYSSELNVNALLLGDSALYLCASSLSRLGTDTQYFGPGTRLTVL.